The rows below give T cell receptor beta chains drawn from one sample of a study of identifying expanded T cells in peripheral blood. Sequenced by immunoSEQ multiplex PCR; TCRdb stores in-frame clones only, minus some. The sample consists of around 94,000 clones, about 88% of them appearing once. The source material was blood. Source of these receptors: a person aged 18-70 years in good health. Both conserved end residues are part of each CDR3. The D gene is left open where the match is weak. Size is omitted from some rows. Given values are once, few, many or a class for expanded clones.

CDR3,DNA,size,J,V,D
CASSWSGDTYEQYF,TGTGCCAGCAGCTGGAGCGGGGACACATACGAGCAGTACTTC,-,TRBJ2-7,TRBV5-6,-
CASSLARTGFGGYTF,TGTGCCAGCAGCTTGGCCCGGACAGGGTTTGGTGGCTACACCTTC,-,TRBJ1-2,TRBV5-4,TRBD1
CASGARHGYTF,TGTGCCAGCGGGGCACGACATGGCTACACCTTC,once,TRBJ1-2,TRBV25-1,-
CASSFVEGGATEAFF,TGTGCCAGCAGCTTTGTTGAGGGGGGAGCCACTGAAGCTTTCTTT,-,TRBJ1-1,TRBV7-6,-
CASSPRGSGAGTEAFF,TGTGCCAGCAGCCCACGAGGTTCGGGCGCGGGCACTGAAGCTTTCTTT,once,TRBJ1-1,TRBV5-4,-
CAIERQPGETQYF,TGTGCCATTGAACGACAGCCGGGAGAGACCCAGTACTTC,-,TRBJ2-5,TRBV10-3,-
CASSLEYKSYNEQFF,TGTGCCAGCAGCTTAGAGTACAAGTCCTACAATGAGCAGTTCTTC,-,TRBJ2-1,TRBV11-2,-
CASSRPGGVRFGVSPFDGYTF,TGCGCCAGCAGCCGCCCAGGGGGCGTGCGATTCGGTGTTAGCCCCTTCGATGGCTACACCTTC,-,TRBJ1-2,TRBV4-1,TRBD1
CASTHPWNTNYGYTF,TGTGCCAGCACCCACCCCTGGAATACTAACTATGGCTACACCTTC,few,TRBJ1-2,TRBV2,-
CASSLNTRAGTDTQYF,TGTGCCAGCAGCTTAAATACAAGGGCCGGCACAGATACGCAGTATTTT,-,TRBJ2-3,TRBV11-3,-
CASSQDISEGGEKLFF,TGCGCCAGCAGCCAAGATATTTCCGAGGGTGGTGAAAAACTGTTTTTT,-,TRBJ1-4,TRBV4-3,-
CASSLVWGAIDTQYF,TGTGCCAGCAGCTTAGTTTGGGGAGCCATAGATACGCAGTATTTT,-,TRBJ2-3,TRBV7-9,-
CASGLALGTQYF,TGTGCCAGCGGGCTAGCGTTGGGTACGCAGTATTTT,few,TRBJ2-3,TRBV6-5,-
CASSFPSTDTQYF,TGTGCCAGCAGCTTTCCTAGCACAGATACGCAGTATTTT,-,TRBJ2-3,TRBV11-3,-
CASSPLPVANTEAFF,TGTGCCAGCAGCCCACTACCGGTCGCGAACACTGAAGCTTTCTTT,-,TRBJ1-1,TRBV7-2,-
CASSYNQGAIGYTF,TGTGCCAGCAGTTACAATCAGGGGGCAATCGGCTACACCTTC,-,TRBJ1-2,TRBV6-6,TRBD1